One and the same sample provided the 24 T cell receptor beta chains below, sequenced in a study of shared clonotypes between healthy human individuals. Some clones are missing from TCRdb's copy, which holds only in-frame ones; the method was immunoSEQ multiplex PCR. The sample lists 2,500,000 or so clones, roughly 92% occurring once. Sample: naive CD4+ T cells from PBMCs. Subset denoted: CD45RA+ positively selected. These receptors were taken from a man younger than 35 in good health. Some clones in this sample may be carry-over from other donors' samples.

The V and J genes are TRBV30 and TRBJ2-3, with 14 bases fitting TRBD2. The CDR3 spans 15 residues. Germline V lookup: CDR1 GTSNPN, CDR2 SVGIG (reference sequence). After removal of 2 bases from V and 6 bases from J, the junction contained 4 bases not matched to a gene. The DNA of the CDR3 is TGTGCCTGGAGTCCGACTAGCGGGAGGGCGGATACGCAGTATTTT. Its protein product is CAWSPTSGRADTQYF.

This clone was detected only a few times. CDR3 in DNA: TGCAGCGTCACGCAGGGGCCCACTGAAGCTTTCTTT. Its translation: CSVTQGPTEAFF. V gene TRBV29-1 combines with J gene TRBJ1-1, with D possibly TRBD1 on 6 matching bases. CDR3 length equals 12 residues. V was cut by 6 bases and J by 4 bases, with 12 bases left in between. Germline V gene sequence: CDR1 SQVTM, CDR2 ANQGSEA. The full variable domain, its missing parts supplied by reference TRBV29-1 and TRBJ1-1, is SAVISQKPSRDICQRGTSLTIQCQVDSQVTMMFWYRQQPGQSLTLIATANQGSEATYESGFVIDKFPISRPNLTFSTLTVSNMSPEDSSIYLCSVTQGPTEAFFGQGTRLTVV.

This chain uses TRBV7-3 with TRBJ2-3; D is ambiguous. CDR1 is SGHTA, CDR2 FQGTGA, per germline. The CDR3 consists of 14 residues. Trimming cost V 2 bases and J 1 base, with 7 bases left between them. The CDR3 region has the DNA TGTGCCAGCAGCTTAGCCGGGCGCACAGATACGCAGTATTTT. Translation: CASSLAGRTDTQYF.

The V call is TRBV23-1, the J call TRBJ2-6; D is ambiguous. TRBV23-1 is reported as an ORF; its role is uncertain. The CDR3 totals 16 residues. Trimming took off 1 base at V and 0 bases at J, with 7 bases between the two ends. The CDR3 DNA reads as TGCGCCAGCAGTCAATTTGATATCTCTGGGGCCAACGTCCTGACTTTC. This gives the protein CASSQFDISGANVLTF.

The rearrangement uses TRBV28 and TRBJ2-7; possibly TRBD1 or TRBD2 for D (6 bases each). Germline lookup yields CDR1 MDHEN and CDR2 SYDVKM. The CDR3 has 12 residues. The V gene lost 5 bases and the J gene lost 13 bases, with 18 bases spanning the gap. The chain's CDR3 is CASSPYRGLDYF. For the CDR3, the DNA is TGTGCCAGCAGTCCGTACCGGGGGCTGGATTACTTC.

The chain carries TRBV2 and TRBJ2-5; perhaps TRBD2 as D (6 bases). CDR1 and CDR2 from the germline V gene are SNHLY and FYNNEI. The CDR3 totals 15 residues. With 2 bases removed from V and 6 bases from J, the gap between germline ends came to 16 bases. The chain's CDR3 is CASSERLGAGQTQYF. CDR3 bases: TGTGCCAGCAGTGAACGCTTAGGGGCGGGACAGACCCAGTACTTC.

V and J are TRBV6-1 and TRBJ2-2; possibly TRBD1 for D (6 bases). Germline loops: CDR1 MNHNS, CDR2 SASEGT. V dropped 4 bases and J dropped 1 base, with 13 bases sitting between them. This CDR3 comprises 16 residues. Here the CDR3 DNA reads TGTGCCAGCAGTGGGAGCTTGGACAGGAACACCGGGGAGCTGTTTTTT. Its protein is CASSGSLDRNTGELFF.

The V gene is TRBV4-1, the J gene TRBJ2-7; D possibly corresponds to TRBD1 (5 bases). Germline V gene data show CDR1 as MGHRA and CDR2 as YSYEKL. The CDR3 runs 16 residues. The V end was cut by 4 bases, the J end by 4 bases, with 20 bases between. This CDR3 is CASSPPRQGWRYEQYF. For the CDR3, the DNA is TGCGCCAGCAGCCCGCCCCGGCAGGGTTGGAGATACGAGCAGTACTTC.

V gene TRBV12-5 combines with J gene TRBJ2-1; TRBD2 aligns across 8 bases. CDR3 length equals 16 residues. V shed 5 bases, J shed 0 bases, and the junction held 6 bases outside the gene matches. CDR1 and CDR2 from the germline V gene are LGHNT and FRNRAP. The CDR3 DNA is TGTGCTAGTGGTCCAACTAGCGGAGACTCCTACAATGAGCAGTTCTTC. As protein: CASGPTSGDSYNEQFF.

This clone was counted once. The chain is built from TRBV19 and TRBJ2-7; TRBD1 aligns across 8 bases. The V and J ends lost 3 bases and 7 bases, in that order; junction bases with no gene match: 11. Per the germline V gene, CDR1 is LNHDA and CDR2 is SQIVND (reference sequence). The CDR3 covers 15 residues. For the CDR3, the DNA is TGTGCCAGTAGTATGGGTCCAGGGGGCAGGGAAGAGCAGTACTTC. This gives the protein CASSMGPGGREEQYF.

The chain recombines TRBV7-9 with TRBJ2-1, with D maybe TRBD1 (8 bases). Trimming removed 5 bases from V and 2 bases from J, with 13 bases in between. Germline lookup yields CDR1 SEHNR and CDR2 FQNEAQ (reference sequence). The CDR3 runs to 15 residues. The CDR3, as DNA: TGTGCCAGCAGCAATACAGGGGGGGCCTACAATGAGCAGTTCTTC. As protein: CASSNTGGAYNEQFF.

The chain employs TRBV6-6 and TRBJ2-5; D might be TRBD2 (5 bases). Per the germline V gene, CDR1 is MNHNY and CDR2 is SVGAGI (reference sequence). The CDR3 is 13 residues long. V shed 4 bases and J shed 5 bases, with 11 bases lying between them. The CDR3 nucleotides read TGTGCCAGCAGTTTAACTAGGGTGGAGACCCAGTACTTC. Its translation is CASSLTRVETQYF.

A remark on this clone: Additional DNA sequences in this sample encode the identical CDR3. V is TRBV5-1 and J is TRBJ1-5, with D unclear. The CDR3 has 13 residues. Trimming stripped 0 bases from V and 4 bases from J, with 5 bases between. Germline V gene data show CDR1 as SGHRS and CDR2 as YFSETQ. The CDR3 loop reads CASSLGENQPQHF. The CDR3 DNA is TGCGCCAGCAGCTTGGGAGAAAATCAGCCCCAGCATTTT.

The genes are TRBV5-1 and TRBJ2-1, with 9 nucleotides matching TRBD1. The V gene end was trimmed by 2 bases and the J gene end by 4 bases; junction bases not matched to a gene: 4. Germline V gene lookup returns CDR1 SGHRS and CDR2 YFSETQ. The CDR3 is made up of 15 amino acids. CDR3 loop: CASSLTGTGYNEQFF. The CDR3 DNA follows: TGCGCCAGCAGCTTAACCGGGACAGGGTACAATGAGCAGTTCTTC.

This sequence joins TRBV19 and TRBJ2-7; D gene unclear. CDR1 is LNHDA and CDR2 is SQIVND in the germline V gene (reference sequence). The ends were cut back, 1 base at V and 2 bases at J, with 15 bases in the middle. This CDR3 region has 16 residues. The CDR3 nucleotides are TGTGCCAGTAGTATAGGGTCGGCAGGAGAGACCTACGAGCAGTACTTC. It is translated as CASSIGSAGETYEQYF.

J is TRBJ2-5 and V is TRBV7-9; possibly TRBD1 for D (5 bases). V dropped 1 base and J dropped 5 bases, with 11 bases sitting between them. CDR1 is SEHNR, CDR2 FQNEAQ, per germline (reference sequence). This CDR3 has 14 residues. CDR3 region: CASSLGSGWETQYF. DNA of the CDR3: TGTGCCAGCAGCTTAGGGTCAGGGTGGGAGACCCAGTACTTC.

Points on this clone: Other nucleotide sequences from this sample produce the same CDR3. This CDR3 is CASSPGLAGGTDTQYF. CDR3 DNA sequence: TGTGCCAGCAGCCCCGGACTAGCGGGAGGTACAGATACGCAGTATTTT. The chain is built from TRBV11-3 and TRBJ2-3; 14 bases map to TRBD2. The CDR3 covers 16 residues. Germline V gene lookup returns CDR1 SGHNT and CDR2 YENEEA. V shed 5 bases and J 3 bases; nucleotides not matched to a gene: 4.

This clone is a singleton in its sample. Other DNA sequences in this specimen translate into the identical CDR3. This chain joins TRBV5-1 and TRBJ2-3, with 10 bases fitting TRBD2. The ends lost 4 bases at V and 3 bases at J; junction bases unmatched: 2. The CDR3 has 14 residues. CDR1 and CDR2 (germline): SGHRS, YFSETQ. The CDR3 region is CASSLAGVTDTQYF. In DNA, the CDR3 is TGCGCCAGCAGCCTAGCGGGAGTAACAGATACGCAGTATTTT.

The rearrangement uses TRBV6-1 and TRBJ2-1, with 10 nucleotides matching TRBD2. The V segment lost 7 bases and the J segment 9 bases; nucleotides outside the gene matches: 9. The CDR3 spans 14 residues. Germline V gene data show CDR1 as MNHNS and CDR2 as SASEGT. The DNA of the CDR3 is TGTGCCAGCAACTTGGGGACTAGCGTAGGTGAGCAGTTCTTC. Translation: CASNLGTSVGEQFF.

The chain joins TRBV11-2 to TRBJ2-1; D perhaps matches TRBD2 (5 bases). V was trimmed by 8 bases and J by 16 bases, leaving 21 bases between them. Germline CDR1 and CDR2: SGHAT and FQNNGV. The CDR3 is made up of 12 amino acids. CDR3 DNA sequence: TGTGCCAGCGGTCTCCTCAGCGGTTCAATCTTCTTC. It translates to CASGLLSGSIFF.

In DNA, the CDR3 is TGTGCCAGCAGCTTAAACCAGGACGGCTATGGCTACACCTTC. This gives the protein CASSLNQDGYGYTF. The chain employs TRBV7-3 and TRBJ1-2; D is ambiguous. This CDR3 is 14 amino acids long. V was shortened by 1 base and J by 4 bases, with 10 bases between the two germline ends. Germline V gene lookup returns CDR1 SGHTA and CDR2 FQGTGA.

V is TRBV28 and J is TRBJ1-2; 10 nucleotides match TRBD1. This CDR3 spans 14 amino acids. The germline V gene encodes CDR1 MDHEN and CDR2 SYDVKM. V lost 4 bases, J lost 7 bases, and 6 bases stayed unmatched. The CDR3 sequence is CASSSTRTGGGYTF. The CDR3 bases are TGTGCCAGCAGTTCCACCCGGACAGGGGGTGGCTACACCTTC.

V is TRBV7-3 and J is TRBJ1-3, with D possibly being TRBD1 (5 bases). V was pared by 2 bases and J by 2 bases, with 7 bases between. The CDR3 is 14 residues long. Per germline, CDR1 SGHTA and CDR2 FQGTGA. This chain's CDR3 is CASSLGGTGNTIYF. CDR3 coding DNA: TGTGCCAGCAGCTTAGGGGGGACTGGAAACACCATATATTTT.

The chain carries TRBV7-2 and TRBJ2-1, with a weak D call TRBD2 (6 bases). The germline V gene has CDR1 SGHTA and CDR2 FQGNSA. The germline V and J ends were trimmed by 10 bases and 4 bases, with 17 bases remaining between them. This CDR3 is built from 14 residues. CDR3 protein: CATSLGDFYNEQFF. CDR3 nucleotides: TGTGCCACCTCCTTAGGGGACTTTTACAATGAGCAGTTCTTC.